This is a list of T cell receptor beta chains from one sample in a study of cytomegalovirus exposure and HLA in healthy donors. Clones were sequenced by immunoSEQ multiplex PCR, and TCRdb holds only the in-frame ones, with some missing. The sample has about 170,000 clones; about 79% are singletons. Sequencing used PBMCs. These receptors all come from a man aged 35 to 55 in good health and CMV-seropositive. Both conserved end residues are part of each CDR3. Fields, in order: V gene, clone size, J gene, D gene, CDR3 protein, CDR3 DNA. D genes are given only for firm matches. A row's size may be missing; if present it is once, few, many or a size class.

v_gene: TRBV7-3
abundance: NA
j_gene: TRBJ2-3
d_gene: NA
CDR3aa: CASSSVGGTLTDTQYF
CDR3nt: TGTGCCAGCAGCTCTGTGGGGGGAACCCTCACAGATACGCAGTATTTT

v_gene: TRBV2
abundance: once
j_gene: TRBJ2-3
d_gene: TRBD1
CDR3aa: CASRRDRTLDTQYF
CDR3nt: TGTGCCAGCAGGCGGGACAGGACTCTAGATACGCAGTATTTT

v_gene: TRBV9
abundance: NA
j_gene: TRBJ2-1
d_gene: TRBD2
CDR3aa: CASSVEDEGGRPHNEQFF
CDR3nt: TGTGCCAGCAGCGTAGAAGATGAGGGCGGGAGGCCGCACAATGAGCAGTTCTTC

v_gene: TRBV5-1
abundance: NA
j_gene: TRBJ1-1
d_gene: NA
CDR3aa: CASSPSGGINTEAFF
CDR3nt: TGCGCCAGCAGCCCCTCGGGCGGGATAAACACTGAAGCTTTCTTT

v_gene: TRBV4-2
abundance: few
j_gene: TRBJ2-7
d_gene: TRBD2
CDR3aa: CASSQESGSSYEQYF
CDR3nt: TGTGCCAGCAGCCAAGAAAGCGGGAGCTCCTACGAGCAGTACTTC

v_gene: TRBV15
abundance: NA
j_gene: TRBJ2-7
d_gene: TRBD1
CDR3aa: CATSRDPGTGALSSYEQYF
CDR3nt: TGTGCCACCAGCAGAGATCCAGGGACAGGGGCCCTCAGCTCCTACGAGCAGTACTTC

v_gene: TRBV7-2
abundance: NA
j_gene: TRBJ2-1
d_gene: TRBD2
CDR3aa: CASSLAGNSGRTHFF
CDR3nt: TGTGCCAGCAGCTTAGCGGGGAATAGCGGGAGGACTCACTTCTTC

v_gene: TRBV5-1
abundance: NA
j_gene: TRBJ2-3
d_gene: NA
CDR3aa: CASSFDAVTDTQYF
CDR3nt: TGCGCCAGCAGCTTCGACGCGGTGACAGATACGCAGTATTTT

v_gene: TRBV10-3
abundance: NA
j_gene: TRBJ1-5
d_gene: NA
CDR3aa: CAIRGLGSNQPQHF
CDR3nt: TGTGCCATCCGAGGGTTGGGGAGCAATCAGCCCCAGCATTTT

v_gene: TRBV28
abundance: NA
j_gene: TRBJ2-7
d_gene: TRBD2
CDR3aa: CASSLIQGGNEQYF
CDR3nt: TGTGCCAGCAGTTTAATCCAGGGAGGGAACGAGCAGTACTTC

v_gene: TRBV29-1
abundance: NA
j_gene: TRBJ2-7
d_gene: TRBD1
CDR3aa: CSVGGDRGDEQYF
CDR3nt: TGCAGCGTTGGAGGGGACAGAGGCGACGAGCAGTACTTC

v_gene: TRBV5-1
abundance: NA
j_gene: TRBJ2-7
d_gene: TRBD1
CDR3aa: CASSLEVTGAPYEQYF
CDR3nt: TGCGCCAGCAGCTTGGAGGTGACAGGGGCCCCCTACGAGCAGTACTTC

v_gene: TRBV6-6
abundance: NA
j_gene: TRBJ1-4
d_gene: NA
CDR3aa: CASSYGGGPQKLFF
CDR3nt: TGTGCCAGCAGTTACGGGGGGGGGCCTCAAAAACTGTTTTTT

v_gene: TRBV6-1
abundance: NA
j_gene: TRBJ1-2
d_gene: NA
CDR3aa: CASSEQGTYGYTF
CDR3nt: TGTGCCAGCAGTGAGCAGGGGACCTATGGCTACACCTTC

v_gene: TRBV2
abundance: NA
j_gene: TRBJ2-1
d_gene: NA
CDR3aa: CASSEIPGTGDYNEQFF
CDR3nt: TGTGCCAGCAGTGAAATCCCGGGAACGGGAGACTACAATGAGCAGTTCTTC

v_gene: TRBV19
abundance: NA
j_gene: TRBJ2-1
d_gene: TRBD2
CDR3aa: CASSPPGLAGLRAYNEQFF
CDR3nt: TGTGCCAGTAGTCCCCCGGGACTAGCGGGATTAAGGGCCTACAATGAGCAGTTCTTC

v_gene: TRBV2
abundance: NA
j_gene: TRBJ2-7
d_gene: NA
CDR3aa: CATSSETDNEQYF
CDR3nt: TGTGCCACCTCCTCCGAGACAGACAACGAGCAGTACTTC

v_gene: TRBV18
abundance: NA
j_gene: TRBJ2-5
d_gene: NA
CDR3aa: CASSPEYAPPIKETQETQYF
CDR3nt: TGTGCCAGCTCACCCGAATATGCCCCCCCCATCAAGGAGACTCAAGAGACCCAGTACTTC

v_gene: TRBV7-2
abundance: NA
j_gene: TRBJ1-2
d_gene: TRBD1
CDR3aa: CASSHRQGKGYTF
CDR3nt: TGTGCCAGCAGCCATCGACAGGGGAAGGGCTACACCTTC

v_gene: TRBV5-4
abundance: NA
j_gene: TRBJ1-2
d_gene: TRBD1
CDR3aa: CAVLGTGPYGYTF
CDR3nt: TGTGCGGTACTCGGGACAGGGCCCTATGGCTACACCTTC

v_gene: TRBV18
abundance: NA
j_gene: TRBJ2-1
d_gene: TRBD1
CDR3aa: CASSPYGTGVNEQFF
CDR3nt: TGTGCCAGCTCACCATACGGGACAGGGGTCAATGAGCAGTTCTTC

v_gene: TRBV5-6
abundance: NA
j_gene: TRBJ2-3
d_gene: NA
CDR3aa: CASSAGHVFTDTQYF
CDR3nt: TGTGCCAGCAGCGCAGGACACGTTTTCACAGATACGCAGTATTTT

v_gene: TRBV29-1
abundance: NA
j_gene: TRBJ2-5
d_gene: TRBD2
CDR3aa: CSVGGPSSGVAQETQYF
CDR3nt: TGCAGCGTGGGAGGGCCTAGCAGCGGGGTAGCCCAAGAGACCCAGTACTTC

v_gene: TRBV2
abundance: NA
j_gene: TRBJ1-5
d_gene: TRBD1
CDR3aa: CASSPDRGDQPQHF
CDR3nt: TGTGCCAGCAGCCCCGACAGGGGGGATCAGCCCCAGCATTTT

v_gene: TRBV11-2
abundance: NA
j_gene: TRBJ2-5
d_gene: NA
CDR3aa: CASSLSGGAYQETQYF
CDR3nt: TGTGCCAGCAGCTTAAGCGGCGGGGCGTACCAAGAGACCCAGTACTTC

v_gene: TRBV5-8
abundance: NA
j_gene: TRBJ1-1
d_gene: NA
CDR3aa: CASSLDRATTEAFF
CDR3nt: TGTGCCAGCAGCTTGGACAGGGCGACCACTGAAGCTTTCTTT

v_gene: TRBV5-1
abundance: NA
j_gene: TRBJ1-2
d_gene: NA
CDR3aa: CASSSSDFYGYTF
CDR3nt: TGCGCCAGCAGCTCGTCGGACTTCTATGGCTACACCTTC

v_gene: TRBV5-4
abundance: NA
j_gene: TRBJ1-2
d_gene: NA
CDR3aa: CASSLESVRSFYGYTF
CDR3nt: TGTGCCAGCAGCTTGGAATCTGTCAGGTCCTTCTATGGCTACACCTTC

v_gene: TRBV19
abundance: once
j_gene: TRBJ1-4
d_gene: TRBD1
CDR3aa: CASSSDRGLTTNEKLFF
CDR3nt: TGTGCCAGTAGTAGCGACAGGGGTCTAACAACTAATGAAAAACTGTTTTTT

v_gene: TRBV6-1
abundance: NA
j_gene: TRBJ2-3
d_gene: TRBD2
CDR3aa: CASRFSGSADTQYF
CDR3nt: TGTGCCAGCAGGTTTAGCGGGAGTGCAGATACGCAGTATTTT

v_gene: TRBV2
abundance: NA
j_gene: TRBJ1-1
d_gene: TRBD1
CDR3aa: CASSVETGRLNTEAFF
CDR3nt: TGTGCCAGCAGTGTGGAGACAGGGCGATTGAACACTGAAGCTTTCTTT

v_gene: TRBV2
abundance: NA
j_gene: TRBJ2-1
d_gene: TRBD2
CDR3aa: CASRRGLAGSNEQFF
CDR3nt: TGTGCCAGCAGGAGGGGACTAGCGGGGAGCAATGAGCAGTTCTTC

v_gene: TRBV19
abundance: NA
j_gene: TRBJ1-5
d_gene: NA
CDR3aa: CASSFVGGGESNQPQHF
CDR3nt: TGTGCCAGTAGTTTTGTCGGCGGGGGGGAGAGCAATCAGCCCCAGCATTTT

v_gene: TRBV7-2
abundance: few
j_gene: TRBJ2-7
d_gene: TRBD2
CDR3aa: CASSWGGIAGGYEQYF
CDR3nt: TGTGCCAGCAGCTGGGGCGGTATAGCGGGAGGTTACGAGCAGTACTTC

v_gene: TRBV5-1
abundance: NA
j_gene: TRBJ2-5
d_gene: NA
CDR3aa: CASVLTGGGQTQYF
CDR3nt: TGCGCCAGCGTCCTTACAGGGGGAGGGCAGACCCAGTACTTC

v_gene: TRBV4-1
abundance: NA
j_gene: TRBJ2-5
d_gene: TRBD1
CDR3aa: CASSQVPDRAKTQYF
CDR3nt: TGCGCCAGCAGCCAAGTCCCGGACAGGGCGAAGACCCAGTACTTC

v_gene: TRBV5-1
abundance: NA
j_gene: TRBJ2-1
d_gene: TRBD1
CDR3aa: CASSVQLGQGRSEQFF
CDR3nt: TGCGCCAGCAGCGTCCAGTTGGGACAGGGGAGGAGTGAGCAGTTCTTC

v_gene: TRBV29-1
abundance: NA
j_gene: TRBJ2-7
d_gene: TRBD1
CDR3aa: CSVGDRGSEQYF
CDR3nt: TGCAGCGTTGGGGACAGGGGTAGCGAGCAGTACTTC

v_gene: TRBV7-8
abundance: NA
j_gene: TRBJ1-4
d_gene: TRBD1
CDR3aa: CASSGVGTVSPGTTNEKLFF
CDR3nt: TGTGCCAGCAGCGGAGTCGGGACAGTCTCCCCCGGAACAACTAATGAAAAACTGTTTTTT

v_gene: TRBV7-6
abundance: NA
j_gene: TRBJ2-3
d_gene: NA
CDR3aa: CASRGVRDTQYF
CDR3nt: TGTGCCAGCAGAGGGGTTCGAGATACGCAGTATTTT

v_gene: TRBV28
abundance: NA
j_gene: TRBJ2-1
d_gene: NA
CDR3aa: CASSSGAYNEQFF
CDR3nt: TGTGCCAGCAGTTCAGGGGCCTACAATGAGCAGTTCTTC

v_gene: TRBV4-1
abundance: few
j_gene: TRBJ2-3
d_gene: NA
CDR3aa: CASSQDVGVRWDTQYF
CDR3nt: TGCGCCAGCAGCCAAGATGTGGGAGTTAGGTGGGATACGCAGTATTTT

v_gene: TRBV5-1
abundance: once
j_gene: TRBJ2-1
d_gene: NA
CDR3aa: CASREGGIYNEQFF
CDR3nt: TGCGCCAGCAGGGAGGGCGGGATCTACAATGAGCAGTTCTTC

v_gene: TRBV7-6
abundance: NA
j_gene: TRBJ2-7
d_gene: TRBD2
CDR3aa: CASSLVAGVSYEQYF
CDR3nt: TGTGCCAGCAGCTTGGTAGCGGGAGTCTCCTACGAGCAGTACTTC

v_gene: TRBV11-3
abundance: NA
j_gene: TRBJ1-4
d_gene: NA
CDR3aa: CASSSGTLGEKLFF
CDR3nt: TGTGCCAGCAGCTCGGGGACACTGGGTGAAAAACTGTTTTTT

v_gene: TRBV29-1
abundance: NA
j_gene: TRBJ2-1
d_gene: TRBD2
CDR3aa: CSVERAGGPSVRQFF
CDR3nt: TGCAGCGTTGAAAGAGCGGGAGGGCCCTCAGTCCGGCAGTTCTTC

v_gene: TRBV5-8
abundance: NA
j_gene: TRBJ1-1
d_gene: NA
CDR3aa: CASSLLRGVTEAFF
CDR3nt: TGTGCCAGCAGCTTGCTCAGGGGAGTCACTGAAGCTTTCTTT

v_gene: TRBV19
abundance: NA
j_gene: TRBJ2-3
d_gene: NA
CDR3aa: CASSIIGGVSETQYF
CDR3nt: TGTGCCAGTAGTATAATCGGCGGGGTGTCAGAGACGCAGTATTTT

v_gene: TRBV5-6
abundance: NA
j_gene: TRBJ2-4
d_gene: TRBD1
CDR3aa: CASSAKTGGVGIQYF
CDR3nt: TGTGCCAGCAGCGCTAAAACAGGGGGCGTAGGAATTCAGTACTTC

v_gene: TRBV19
abundance: NA
j_gene: TRBJ2-5
d_gene: TRBD2
CDR3aa: CASSAVGGGQETQYF
CDR3nt: TGTGCCAGTAGTGCCGTCGGGGGGGGACAAGAGACCCAGTACTTC

v_gene: TRBV5-6
abundance: NA
j_gene: TRBJ2-5
d_gene: NA
CDR3aa: CASSHWSGQETQYF
CDR3nt: TGTGCCAGCAGCCACTGGTCCGGTCAAGAGACCCAGTACTTC

v_gene: TRBV5-6
abundance: NA
j_gene: TRBJ2-7
d_gene: TRBD2
CDR3aa: CASSSLAGSSYEQYF
CDR3nt: TGTGCCAGCAGCTCGTTAGCGGGAAGCTCCTACGAGCAGTACTTC

v_gene: TRBV11-3
abundance: few
j_gene: TRBJ1-5
d_gene: NA
CDR3aa: CASSLASDQPQHF
CDR3nt: TGTGCCAGCAGCTTAGCGTCAGATCAGCCCCAGCATTTT

v_gene: TRBV7-7
abundance: NA
j_gene: TRBJ2-7
d_gene: NA
CDR3aa: CASSPRSELGEQYF
CDR3nt: TGTGCTAGCAGCCCCAGGTCCGAATTGGGCGAGCAGTACTTC

v_gene: TRBV9
abundance: NA
j_gene: TRBJ2-7
d_gene: TRBD1
CDR3aa: CASSSRDSSNYEQYF
CDR3nt: TGTGCCAGCAGCTCCCGGGACAGTTCCAATTACGAGCAGTACTTC

v_gene: TRBV6-1
abundance: NA
j_gene: TRBJ1-5
d_gene: NA
CDR3aa: CASSDAQGYQPQHF
CDR3nt: TGTGCCAGCAGTGATGCCCAGGGGTACCAGCCCCAGCATTTT

v_gene: TRBV7-9
abundance: NA
j_gene: TRBJ2-1
d_gene: TRBD1
CDR3aa: CASSSPGQGAVAWFF
CDR3nt: TGTGCCAGCAGCTCTCCGGGACAGGGGGCCGTGGCGTGGTTCTTC